The 26 T cell receptor beta chains in this list originate from one sample, sequenced in a study of T cell repertoires in cytomegalovirus infection. TCRdb reprocessed the reads with MiXCR, giving one entry per CDR3 protein. The sample lists about 260,000 distinct CDR3 sequences, roughly 10% seen once, with about 16% in the top ten. The source material was PBMCs. These TCRs come from a human donor in good health (CMV status not recorded). Some clones in this sample may be carry-over from other donors' samples.

This clonotype has ten or more counts. This sequence joins TRBV23-1 and TRBJ2-1; D is ambiguous. TRBV23-1 carries the ORF label, with uncertain function. The V end was cut by 0 bases, the J end by 0 bases, with 12 bases between. CDR3 size: 17 residues. CDR3 DNA: TGCGCCAGCAGTCAATCGAATTCAGCGATCTCCTACAATGAGCAGTTCTTC. Amino acid sequence: CASSQSNSAISYNEQFF.

This clonotype was seen repeatedly, ten times or more. This chain joins TRBV7-2 and TRBJ1-5; tentatively, D is TRBD1 (6 bases). The germline V gene encodes CDR1 SGHTA and CDR2 FQGNSA. The CDR3 totals 17 residues. Trimming pared 5 bases from V and 2 bases from J, leaving 19 bases between. The CDR3 DNA is TGTGCCAGCAGCCGGGGGCAGGGCCTTATGGGCAATCAGCCCCAGCATTTT. This encodes CASSRGQGLMGNQPQHF.

This clonotype was observed at least ten times. The chain recombines TRBV7-2 with TRBJ1-4; D may be TRBD1 (6 bases). V gave up 5 bases and J gave up 5 bases, with 9 bases separating them. Per germline, CDR1 SGHTA and CDR2 FQGNSA. This CDR3 spans 13 amino acids. CDR3 sequence reads: CASSRGGNEKLFF. CDR3 nucleotides: TGTGCCAGCAGCCGAGGGGGGAATGAAAAACTGTTTTTT.

The V gene is TRBV6-2 or TRBV6-3, the J gene TRBJ2-1, with unresolved D. The CDR3 is 12 residues long. Trimming cost V 7 bases and J 6 bases, with 10 bases left between them. Germline values: CDR1 MNHEY, CDR2 SVGEGT. The CDR3 protein is CASNDPSNEQFF. The CDR3 DNA is TGTGCCAGCAACGACCCCTCCAATGAGCAGTTCTTC.

This clonotype was found a few times. V gene TRBV11-2 combines with J gene TRBJ2-7; 9 bases line up with TRBD1. After removal of 6 bases from V and 3 bases from J, the junction contained 6 bases not matched to a gene. Germline assignment: CDR1 SGHAT and CDR2 FQNNGV. CDR3 length: 14 residues. CDR3 coding DNA: TGTGCCAGCAGGTACACAGGGGGCGGCTACGAGCAGTACTTC. It specifies CASRYTGGGYEQYF.

This clonotype was found once. The chain carries TRBV7-2 and TRBJ1-2; D not resolved. V was cut by 10 bases and J by 7 bases, with 13 bases left in between. The CDR3 loop spans 11 amino acids. Germline V CDR1 and CDR2: SGHTA, FQGNSA. CDR3 sequence reads: CATAEQFGYTF. In nucleotides, the CDR3 is TGTGCCACCGCAGAGCAGTTTGGCTACACCTTC.

This clonotype was picked up a small number of times. The rearrangement joins TRBV25-1 to TRBJ1-1, with D possibly being TRBD1 (6 bases). Germline loops: CDR1 MGHDK, CDR2 SYGVNS. The ends were cut back, 6 bases at V and 1 base at J, with 15 bases in the middle. The CDR3 has 15 residues. CDR3 region: CASRRGTRTNTEAFF. The CDR3 DNA reads TGTGCCAGCAGGAGGGGGACACGGACGAACACTGAAGCTTTCTTT. Filled out from reference TRBV25-1 and TRBJ1-1, the complete variable domain reads EADIYQTPRYLVIGTGKKITLECSQTMGHDKMYWYQQDPGMELHLIHYSYGVNSTEKGDLSSESTVSRIRTEHFPLTLESARPSHTSQYLCASRRGTRTNTEAFFGQGTRLTVV.

Details on this clonotype: With a much larger clone just one base away, this may be a read error. The rearrangement joins TRBV7-8 to TRBJ1-2, with TRBD1 identical over 7 bases. Germline lookup yields CDR1 SGHVS and CDR2 FQNEAQ. CDR3 length: 16 amino acids. Here the CDR3 DNA reads TGTGCCAGCAGCTTAGAGAGCTCTGCAGGGGGGTATGGCTACGCCTTC. It specifies CASSLESSAGGYGYAF.

This clonotype was seen repeatedly, ten times or more. This chain links TRBV6-6 with TRBJ2-7; TRBD1 is a possible D gene (6 bases). Germline CDR1 and CDR2: MNHNY and SVGAGI (reference sequence). The CDR3 has 15 residues. V gave up 7 bases and J gave up 5 bases, with 21 bases separating them. The CDR3 sequence: CASNSPAGAYHEQYF. As DNA, the CDR3 is TGTGCCAGCAACTCTCCAGCAGGGGCTTACCACGAGCAGTACTTC.

This clonotype has ten or more counts. The V call is TRBV12-3 or TRBV12-4, the J call TRBJ2-7; no reliable D call. CDR3 length equals 12 residues. Trimming pared 6 bases from V and 6 bases from J, leaving 12 bases between. The CDR3 region has the DNA TGTGCCAGCAGCAAGCCGCCGGGCGAGCAGTACTTC. Its protein product is CASSKPPGEQYF.

The chain is built from TRBV29-1 and TRBJ1-2; TRBD1 is a possible D gene (5 bases). The CDR3 covers 12 residues. Germline V gene sequence: CDR1 SQVTM, CDR2 ANQGSEA. V gave up 5 bases and J gave up 7 bases, with 14 bases separating them. The CDR3 DNA reads TGCAGCGTTCACTGGGGGGATTCTGGCTACACCTTC. It codes for CSVHWGDSGYTF.

The rearrangement links TRBV10-3 to TRBJ1-1; 9 nucleotides line up with TRBD1. The CDR3 covers 14 residues. V dropped 4 bases and J dropped 4; count of bases not matched to a gene: 4. Per germline, CDR1 ENHRY and CDR2 SYGVKD. The CDR3 DNA reads as TGTGCCATCAGTGGCGACAGGGGGGGCACTGAAGCTTTCTTT. Its protein is CAISGDRGGTEAFF.

The V call is TRBV4-2, the J call TRBJ2-5; 10 bases line up with TRBD2. The germline CDR1 and CDR2 sequences are LGHNA and YNFKEQ. There are 15 residues in the CDR3. The trim removed 5 bases at V and 5 bases at J, leaving 8 bases unmatched. CDR3 protein: CASSSSGGAGETQYF. Written as DNA, the CDR3 is TGTGCCAGCAGCTCAAGCGGGGGGGCCGGGGAGACCCAGTACTTC.

This clonotype appeared many times. This chain uses TRBV12-3 or TRBV12-4 with TRBJ2-1; the D is unclear. Trimming pared 2 bases from V and 10 bases from J, leaving 6 bases between. There are 11 residues in the CDR3. The CDR3 nucleotides read TGTGCCAGCAGTTTAACGTGGGAGCAGTTCTTC. Protein sequence: CASSLTWEQFF.

This clonotype was recorded a few times. This sequence joins TRBV6-2 or TRBV6-3 and TRBJ1-5; D is ambiguous. The CDR3 runs 11 residues. Germline CDR1 MNHEY, CDR2 SVGEGT. V was clipped by 6 bases and J by 3 bases, with 3 bases between them. The CDR3 reads CASRDNQPQHF. CDR3 DNA sequence: TGTGCCAGCAGGGACAATCAGCCCCAGCATTTT.

In its sample, this clonotype was seen many times. Relative to the germline gene, one junction end is altered; a read error may explain this. V gene TRBV20-1 combines with J gene TRBJ2-3, with D possibly TRBD2 on 5 matching bases. This CDR3 is 14 amino acids long. CDR1 is DFQATT, CDR2 SNEGSKA, per germline (reference sequence). In DNA form, the CDR3 reads TGCAGTGTTAGAGGGCTAGCACCGTCCGATACGCAGTATTTT. Its translation is CSVRGLAPSDTQYF.

This clonotype was detected ten times or more. The V and J genes are TRBV7-2 and TRBJ2-5; D is possibly TRBD1 (5 bases). Between the trimmed V and J ends, which lost 6 bases and 6 bases, there was a span of 14 bases. This CDR3 is 13 amino acids long. Germline CDR1 reads SGHTA; CDR2 reads FQGNSA. As DNA, the CDR3 is TGTGCCAGCAGGGGGCTACGGGCCCAGACCCAGTACTTC. This codes for CASRGLRAQTQYF.

The genes are TRBV18 and TRBJ1-5; 12 positions match TRBD1. CDR3 length: 16 amino acids. CDR1 is KGHSH and CDR2 is LQKENI in the germline V gene. J lost 6 bases, V lost 1 base, and 4 bases had no gene match. CDR3 nucleotides: TGTGCCAGCTCACCACGGGGGACAGGGGGCTTTCAGCCCCAGCATTTT. It encodes CASSPRGTGGFQPQHF.

This clonotype has ten or more counts. The chain employs TRBV7-6 and TRBJ2-7; possible D gene TRBD1, 6 bases. The CDR3 spans 15 residues. V lost 3 bases, J lost 4 bases, and 16 bases lay in between. Germline values: CDR1 SGHVS, CDR2 FNYEAQ. DNA of the CDR3: TGTGCCAGCAGCTTGTCCCGGGACATGACGTACGAGCAGTACTTC. It encodes CASSLSRDMTYEQYF.

There are a few counts of this clonotype. The rearrangement uses TRBV28 and TRBJ1-3, with D tentatively TRBD1 (6 bases). V lost 8 bases to trimming and J lost 4 bases, with 18 bases between them. The CDR3 is 15 residues long. Germline-derived CDR1 and CDR2 are MDHEN and SYDVKM. The CDR3 nucleotides are TGTGCCAGCCACACACAGGGTGCGGTGGGAAACACCATATATTTT. This codes for CASHTQGAVGNTIYF.

This clonotype was counted many times. The chain couples TRBV7-8 to TRBJ1-5; 7 bases line up with TRBD1. Trimming at V came to 6 bases and at J to 7 bases, leaving 6 bases not matched to a gene. This CDR3 has 13 amino acids. Germline loops: CDR1 SGHVS, CDR2 FQNEAQ. This CDR3 reads CASRLAGGQPQHF. The CDR3, as DNA: TGTGCCAGCAGACTCGCAGGGGGACAGCCCCAGCATTTT.

The gene calls are TRBV7-9 and TRBJ2-3; 11 bases are a match to TRBD1. Germline-derived CDR1 and CDR2 are SEHNR and FQNEAQ (reference sequence). Germline trimming cut 6 bases from V and 4 bases from J; bases unmatched to any gene: 6. This CDR3 comprises 15 residues. This chain's CDR3 is CASRSRTGGADTQYF. The CDR3 DNA follows: TGTGCCAGCAGATCCCGGACAGGGGGCGCAGATACGCAGTATTTT. Supplemented by reference TRBV7-9 and TRBJ2-3, the full variable domain reads DTGVSQNPRHKITKRGQNVTFRCDPISEHNRLYWYRQTLGQGPEFLTYFQNEAQLEKSRLLSDRFSAERPKGSFSTLEIQRTEQGDSAMYLCASRSRTGGADTQYFGPGTRLTVL.

This clonotype appeared many times. The chain carries TRBV7-8 and TRBJ1-1; maybe TRBD1 (6 bases). Germline CDR1 is SGHVS and CDR2 is FQNEAQ. V lost 7 bases and J 1 base, leaving 13 bases between the germline ends. The CDR3 has 14 residues. This CDR3 is CASKLTGGNTEAFF. The CDR3 bases are TGTGCCAGCAAATTGACAGGAGGGAACACTGAAGCTTTCTTT.

A few counts support this clonotype. The chain carries TRBV19 and TRBJ1-5; D is perhaps TRBD1 (5 bases). Germline CDR1 reads LNHDA; CDR2 reads SQIVND (reference sequence). The CDR3 sequence is 14 residues long. V was pared by 1 base and J by 7 bases, with 11 bases between. The CDR3 reads CASSIGDQRQPQHF. CDR3 DNA sequence: TGTGCCAGTAGTATAGGGGACCAAAGGCAGCCCCAGCATTTT.

This clonotype was seen ten or more times. This chain connects TRBV7-6 to TRBJ2-2, with D perhaps TRBD1 (6 bases). Germline CDR1 and CDR2: SGHVS and FNYEAQ. V shed 1 base and J shed 4 bases, with 10 bases lying between them. This CDR3 has 15 amino acids. The CDR3 DNA reads as TGTGCCAGCAGCTTAGGGGGGCGCGGCACCGGGGAGCTGTTTTTT. This sequence encodes CASSLGGRGTGELFF.

V gene TRBV20-1 combines with J gene TRBJ2-5, with a tentative D call TRBD2 (6 bases). Germline assignment: CDR1 DFQATT and CDR2 SNEGSKA (reference sequence). The CDR3 has 13 amino acids. V lost 6 bases to trimming and J lost 2 bases, with 13 bases between them. The CDR3 DNA follows: TGCAGTGCGCGGTGGGCGGGACAAGAGACCCAGTACTTC. It specifies CSARWAGQETQYF.